This TCR beta chain was observed in a study of lymphopenia after photon versus proton radiotherapy. Only in-frame clones appear in the TCRdb table, and some are missing; sequencing was by immunoSEQ multiplex PCR. The table includes around 55,000 clones, 70% to 85% detected once. Regarding the study as a whole: Proton therapy kept repertoires fairly stable, unlike photons, which gained effector/memory cells. Survival link was tested only in deceased patients; proton benefit remains a possibility.

This clone was counted only a few times. Its antigen is unidentified. The CDR3 sequence is 16 residues long. Germline CDR1 is SGDLS and CDR2 is YYNGEE. V lost 4 bases and J lost 3, with 20 bases in between. V is TRBV9 and J is TRBJ2-7, with a weak D call TRBD2 (6 bases). The source was peripheral blood, collected from a patient treated with proton-based radiotherapy. This receptor was identified in a man aged 60-69 years with pancreatic cancer. The CDR3 DNA is TGTGCCAGCAGCACGCGGGATTCCCCCCACTACTACGAGCAGTACTTC. Translated: CASSTRDSPHYYEQYF.